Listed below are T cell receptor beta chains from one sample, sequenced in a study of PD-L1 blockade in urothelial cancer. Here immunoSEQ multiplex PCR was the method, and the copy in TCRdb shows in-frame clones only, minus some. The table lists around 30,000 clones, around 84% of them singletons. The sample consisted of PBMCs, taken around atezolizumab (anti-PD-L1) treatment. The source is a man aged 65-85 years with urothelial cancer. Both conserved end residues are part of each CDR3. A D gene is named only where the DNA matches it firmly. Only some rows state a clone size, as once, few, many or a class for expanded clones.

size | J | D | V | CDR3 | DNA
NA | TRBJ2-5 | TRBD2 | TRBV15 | CATSRGGGRAGETQYF | TGTGCCACCAGCAGAGGTGGCGGGAGGGCCGGAGAGACCCAGTACTTC
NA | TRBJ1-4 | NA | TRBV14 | CASSIPGGTNEKLFF | TGTGCCAGCAGCATTCCGGGAGGTACTAATGAAAAACTGTTTTTT
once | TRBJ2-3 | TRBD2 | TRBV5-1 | CASSLGSGGTDTQYF | TGCGCCAGCAGCTTGGGTAGCGGGGGCACAGATACGCAGTATTTT
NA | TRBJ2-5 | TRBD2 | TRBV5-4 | CASSSSSAGGLKTQYF | TGTGCCAGCAGCTCCTCCTCGGCGGGGGGGCTAAAGACCCAGTACTTC
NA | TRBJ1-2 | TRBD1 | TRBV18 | CASSQDRGQGGYTF | TGTGCCAGCTCACAGGACAGGGGGCAAGGTGGCTACACCTTC
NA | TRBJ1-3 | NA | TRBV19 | CASSGQAASGNTIYF | TGTGCCAGTAGTGGCCAGGCCGCCTCTGGAAACACCATATATTTT
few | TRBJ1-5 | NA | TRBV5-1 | CASSSGSPGQPQHF | TGCGCCAGCAGTTCCGGGTCACCGGGTCAGCCCCAGCATTTT
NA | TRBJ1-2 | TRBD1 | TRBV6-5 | CASSYGTDYGYTF | TGTGCCAGCAGTTATGGGACAGACTATGGCTACACCTTC
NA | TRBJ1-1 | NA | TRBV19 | CASSTREMNTEAFF | TGTGCCAGTAGTACACGGGAAATGAACACTGAAGCTTTCTTT
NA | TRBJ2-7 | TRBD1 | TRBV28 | CASSLYPRQGYEQYF | TGTGCCAGCAGTTTATACCCCCGACAGGGTTACGAGCAGTACTTC
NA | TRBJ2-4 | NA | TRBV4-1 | CASSQTLGAEGENIQYF | TGCGCCAGCAGCCAAACTCTGGGGGCCGAGGGCGAAAACATTCAGTACTTC
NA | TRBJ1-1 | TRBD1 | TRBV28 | CASSFGQGNTEAFF | TGTGCCAGCAGTTTTGGACAGGGGAACACTGAAGCTTTCTTT
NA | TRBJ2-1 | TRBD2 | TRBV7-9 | CASSPGTSGGLGNEQFF | TGTGCCAGCAGCCCGGGGACTAGCGGGGGACTGGGCAATGAGCAGTTCTTC
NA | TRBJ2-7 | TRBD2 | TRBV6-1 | CASSEPGTSGSEQYF | TGTGCCAGCAGTGAGCCCGGGACTAGCGGGAGCGAGCAGTACTTC
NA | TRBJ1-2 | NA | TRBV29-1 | CSVVPDGGGYTF | TGCAGCGTTGTGCCAGATGGGGGGGGCTACACCTTC
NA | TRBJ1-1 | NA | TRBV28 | CASSENRNTEAFF | TGTGCCAGCAGTGAGAACAGAAACACTGAAGCTTTCTTT
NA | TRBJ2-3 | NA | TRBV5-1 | CASTSSGSSRADTQYF | TGCGCCAGCACCTCCTCAGGTTCGTCCCGAGCAGATACGCAGTATTTT
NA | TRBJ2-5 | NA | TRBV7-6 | CASSLASGLGGETQYF | TGTGCCAGCAGCTTAGCCTCTGGACTCGGAGGGGAGACCCAGTACTTC
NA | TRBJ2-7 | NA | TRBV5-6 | CASSLVKGVAGEQYF | TGTGCCAGCAGCTTGGTGAAGGGGGTGGCTGGCGAGCAGTACTTC
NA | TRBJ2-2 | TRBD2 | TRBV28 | CASSPAGLAPTGELFF | TGTGCCAGCAGTCCTGCGGGACTAGCGCCGACCGGGGAGCTGTTTTTT
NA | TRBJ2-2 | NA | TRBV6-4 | CASSEQTSNTGELFF | TGTGCCAGCAGTGAACAAACATCGAACACCGGGGAGCTGTTTTTT
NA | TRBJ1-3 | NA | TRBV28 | CASSLWSFSVSSGNTIYF | TGTGCCAGCAGTTTATGGTCTTTTAGCGTTAGCTCTGGAAACACCATATATTTT
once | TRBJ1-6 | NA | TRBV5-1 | CASSKDSLNSPLHF | TGCGCCAGCAGCAAGGACAGCCTTAATTCACCCCTCCACTTT
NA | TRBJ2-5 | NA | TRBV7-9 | CASSLTGQGGRGETQYF | TGTGCCAGCAGCCTCACCGGACAGGGAGGGCGAGGAGAGACCCAGTACTTC
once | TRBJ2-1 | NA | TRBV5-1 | CASSSHTGSSYNEQFF | TGCGCCAGCAGCTCCCATACAGGGAGCTCCTACAATGAGCAGTTCTTC
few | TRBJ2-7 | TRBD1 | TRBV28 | CASSLTGTGLVGEQYF | TGTGCCAGCAGTTTGACCGGGACAGGGTTAGTTGGCGAGCAGTACTTC
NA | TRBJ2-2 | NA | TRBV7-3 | CASSLSPLNTGELFF | TGTGCCAGCAGCTTAAGTCCTTTGAACACCGGGGAGCTGTTTTTT
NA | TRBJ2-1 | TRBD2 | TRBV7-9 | CASSLGTSGSYNEQFF | TGTGCCAGCAGCCTAGGGACTAGCGGGAGTTACAATGAGCAGTTCTTC
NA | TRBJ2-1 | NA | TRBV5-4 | CASRPPGSYNEQFF | TGTGCCAGCCGACCTCCGGGCTCCTACAATGAGCAGTTCTTC
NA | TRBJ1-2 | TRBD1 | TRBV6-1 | CASTHRGDYGYTF | TGTGCCAGCACCCACAGGGGGGACTATGGCTACACCTTC
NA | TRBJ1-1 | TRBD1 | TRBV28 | CASSLSPTGVSEAFF | TGTGCCAGCAGCCTATCACCGACAGGGGTTAGTGAAGCTTTCTTT
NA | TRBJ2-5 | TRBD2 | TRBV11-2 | CASSQPSGTQETQYF | TGTGCCAGCAGCCAGCCTAGCGGAACCCAAGAGACCCAGTACTTC
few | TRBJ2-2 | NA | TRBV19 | CASSTTGMGGELFF | TGTGCCAGTAGTACTACAGGGATGGGCGGGGAGCTGTTTTTT
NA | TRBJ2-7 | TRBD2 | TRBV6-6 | CASSYSLAGGYEQYF | TGTGCCAGCAGTTACTCGCTAGCGGGAGGCTACGAGCAGTACTTC
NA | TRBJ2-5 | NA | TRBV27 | CASSLSLGPQTQYF | TGTGCCAGCAGTTTATCCCTAGGCCCCCAGACCCAGTACTTC
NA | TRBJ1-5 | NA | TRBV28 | CASRSGGRLGNQPQHF | TGTGCCAGCAGGTCGGGGGGGCGCCTTGGCAATCAGCCCCAGCATTTT
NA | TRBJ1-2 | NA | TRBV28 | CASSFAAENYGYTF | TGTGCCAGCAGTTTCGCGGCCGAGAACTATGGCTACACCTTC
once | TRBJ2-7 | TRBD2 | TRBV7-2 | CASSLGLAGPYYEQYF | TGTGCCAGCAGCTTAGGACTAGCGGGGCCGTATTACGAGCAGTACTTC
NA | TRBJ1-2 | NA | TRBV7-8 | CASSPKGGLIYGYTF | TGTGCCAGCAGTCCAAAGGGGGGGCTTATCTATGGCTACACCTTC
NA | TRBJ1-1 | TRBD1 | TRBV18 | CASSQTGDRTEAFF | TGTGCCAGCTCCCAAACAGGGGATCGGACTGAAGCTTTCTTT
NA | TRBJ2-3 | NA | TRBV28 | CASSLVRDTQYF | TGTGCCAGCAGTTTAGTCCGTGATACGCAGTATTTT
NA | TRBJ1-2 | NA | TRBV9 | CASTRLGLNYGYTF | TGTGCCAGCACCCGACTGGGTCTTAACTATGGCTACACCTTC
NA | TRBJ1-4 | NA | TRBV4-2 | CASSLGGGLATNEKLFF | TGTGCCAGCAGCCTAGGGGGGGGCCTTGCAACTAATGAAAAACTGTTTTTT
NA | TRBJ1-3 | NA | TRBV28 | CASSKTRDSSGNTIYF | TGTGCCAGCAGTAAAACCAGGGATTCCTCTGGAAACACCATATATTTT
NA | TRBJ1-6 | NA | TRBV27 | CASSFVGVGSSPLHF | TGTGCCAGCAGTTTTGTAGGAGTCGGGTCTTCACCCCTCCACTTT
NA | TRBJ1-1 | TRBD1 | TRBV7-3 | CASSLGQANTEAFF | TGTGCCAGCAGCCTCGGACAGGCGAACACTGAAGCTTTCTTT
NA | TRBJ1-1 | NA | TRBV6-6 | CASSIRDKIANTEAFF | TGTGCCAGCAGCATCCGGGACAAGATAGCAAACACTGAAGCTTTCTTT
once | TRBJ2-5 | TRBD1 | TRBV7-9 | CASSLFTGGETQYF | TGTGCCAGCAGCTTATTTACAGGGGGAGAGACCCAGTACTTC
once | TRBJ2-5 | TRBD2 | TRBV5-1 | CASRGTSGQETQYF | TGCGCCAGCAGGGGGACTAGCGGACAAGAGACCCAGTACTTC
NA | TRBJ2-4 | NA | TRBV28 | CASSLAQGREWCF | TGTGCCAGCAGTTTAGCCCAGGGCAGAGAGTGGTGCTTC
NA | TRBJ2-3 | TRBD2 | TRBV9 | CASSVGPSGRGGFTDTQYF | TGTGCCAGCAGCGTAGGCCCTAGCGGGAGAGGAGGCTTCACAGATACGCAGTATTTT
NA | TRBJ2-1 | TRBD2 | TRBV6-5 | CASSYRAGGNEQFF | TGTGCCAGCAGTTACAGGGCCGGGGGGAATGAGCAGTTCTTC